This T cell receptor beta chain was recovered during a study of cytomegalovirus exposure and HLA in healthy donors. The wider study: Counted in an early data release were 75 million to 85 million unique TCRs from HLA-typed donors. Study results and limitations: TCR beta sequences reportedly predicted the HLA-A and HLA-B alleles of most subjects accurately. A reported reduction in N-insertions relative to the approximately 670-donor mean was seen in an Asian-associated ancestry cluster in a later analysis.

With respect to this clone: Antigen unknown. Relative to the germline gene, one junction end is altered; a read error may explain this. Other DNA sequences in the sample encode the same CDR3.

13 Jbeta primers and 60 Vbeta primers were used for the PCR. Repertoires were generated with immunoSEQ multiplex PCR, while TCRdb's copy carries only in-frame clones and drops some. The data hold some 98,000 clones, with under 70% observed a single time. The receptor's source is a man over 45 in good health and CMV-seronegative. Sequenced: PBMCs.

In nucleotides, the CDR3 is TGTGCCAGCAGCCAAGATTTGGGACAGGGGGGCACTGAAGCTTTCTTT. Translating it yields CASSQDLGQGGTEAFF. The gene calls are TRBV4-1 and TRBJ1-1, with TRBD1 matching 11 bases. Germline CDR1 reads MGHRA; CDR2 reads YSYEKL. The CDR3 extends over 16 amino acids.